What follows is one T cell receptor (beta chain) and its context. The target antigen is unknown. This sample includes further DNA sequences coding for the same CDR3. These data originate in a study of cytomegalovirus exposure and HLA in healthy donors. The repertoire was sequenced with immunoSEQ multiplex PCR; TCRdb's copy has only in-frame clones and lacks some. Of 250,000 to 350,000 clones listed, roughly 90% are singletons. Trimming shortened V by 3 bases and J by 1 base, and 13 bases separated the two germline ends. Germline V gives CDR1 SGDLS, CDR2 YYNGEE. The CDR3 totals 15 residues. Study findings and constraints: The tendency of first-cohort TCR clusters to co-occur in the 120 or so validation repertoires emerged from a later analysis.

Material: PBMCs. V usage is TRBV9 and J usage is TRBJ1-1; tentatively, D is TRBD1 (6 bases). This TCR was sampled from a woman aged 18-29 years in good health and CMV-seronegative. The CDR3 coding sequence is TGTGCCAGCAGCGCTTCTTCGACAGGGAACACTGAAGCTTTCTTT. Its translation is CASSASSTGNTEAFF.